What follows are 11 T cell receptor beta chains derived from one specimen sequenced in a study of radiation and T cells in renal cell carcinoma. The protocol was immunoSEQ multiplex PCR, while the TCRdb copy is restricted to in-frame clones and leaves out a portion. The table records fewer than 20,000 clones, roughly 58% of them present only once. Indicated treatment: 15 Gy SBRT to primary tumor, nephrectomy 4 weeks later. The sample was tumor tissue, taken from a patient whose treatment included radiotherapy and nephrectomy. The source of these receptors is a man aged 45-65 years with renal cell carcinoma.

This chain links TRBV7-9 with TRBJ2-2, with D possibly called TRBD1 or TRBD2 (6 bases each). Looked up from germline, CDR1 is SEHNR and CDR2 is FQNEAQ (reference sequence). The CDR3 length is 16 residues. V was trimmed by 1 base and J by 5 bases, leaving 14 bases between them. This CDR3 is CASSLVGGKVTGELFF. CDR3 DNA sequence: TGTGCCAGCAGCTTAGTAGGGGGGAAAGTGACCGGGGAGCTGTTTTTT.

This rearrangement joins TRBV19 to TRBJ1-2, with 9 positions matching TRBD1. V trimming: 3 bases; J trimming: 5 bases; junction bases outside the gene matches: 4. This CDR3 is 14 amino acids long. CDR1 and CDR2 (germline): LNHDA, SQIVND (reference sequence). In nucleotides, the CDR3 is TGTGCCAGTAGTATCTCGACAGGGGGGTATGGCTACACCTTC. Protein product: CASSISTGGYGYTF.

The chain joins TRBV13 to TRBJ2-5; TRBD2 matches 8 bases. Germline CDR1 is PRHDT and CDR2 is FYEKMQ (reference sequence). The CDR3 has 17 amino acids. V was clipped by 5 bases and J by 7 bases; unmatched bases: 18. As DNA, the CDR3 is TGTGCCAGCAGCCTCCCTGGGGTAGCGGGGAACCCGTGGACCCAGTACTTC. Residues: CASSLPGVAGNPWTQYF.

This clone is judged medium-sized. V is TRBV4-1 and J is TRBJ2-2; possible D gene TRBD2, 6 bases. Trimming took off 5 bases at V and 2 bases at J, with 12 bases between the two ends. Germline assignment: CDR1 MGHRA and CDR2 YSYEKL. This CDR3 has 15 amino acids. The chain's CDR3 is CASSNRGLNTGELFF. CDR3 DNA: TGCGCCAGCAGCAATAGGGGACTCAACACCGGGGAGCTGTTTTTT.

In its sample, this clone was seen once. This rearrangement joins TRBV5-1 to TRBJ1-1, with D possibly matching TRBD1 (6 bases). This CDR3 has 15 residues. Germline CDR1 and CDR2: SGHRS and YFSETQ. V lost 3 bases and J lost 5, with 17 bases in between. The CDR3 here is CASSSLGRGGTEAFF. The CDR3 DNA sequence: TGCGCCAGCAGCTCCCTGGGCAGGGGTGGTACTGAAGCTTTCTTT.

The chain joins TRBV9 to TRBJ2-1; 13 bases agree with TRBD2. There are 16 residues in the CDR3. The J segment lost 4 bases and the V segment lost 4 bases, leaving 5 bases of the junction unmatched. From germline, CDR1 is SGDLS and CDR2 YYNGEE. This CDR3 reads CASSIGLAGAYNEQFF. The CDR3 bases are TGTGCCAGCAGCATCGGACTAGCGGGGGCGTACAATGAGCAGTTCTTC. The whole variable domain, filled in from reference TRBV9 and TRBJ2-1, reads DSGVTQTPKHLITATGQRVTLRCSPRSGDLSVYWYQQSLDQGLQFLIQYYNGEERAKGNILERFSAQQFPDLHSELNLSSLELGDSALYFCASSIGLAGAYNEQFFGPGTRLTVL.

The V call is TRBV4-3, the J call TRBJ1-2; D is perhaps TRBD1 (5 bases). Germline V gene sequence: CDR1 LGHNA, CDR2 YSLEER. With 3 bases removed from V and 3 bases from J, the gap between germline ends came to 14 bases. The length of the CDR3 is 15 residues. The CDR3 region has the DNA TGCGCCAGCAGCCATTACGCCAGGGACCACTATGGCTACACCTTC. Its translation: CASSHYARDHYGYTF.

The chain uses TRBV4-1 and TRBJ1-4; D gene unclear. Germline-derived CDR1 and CDR2 are MGHRA and YSYEKL. Trimming stripped 3 bases from V and 0 bases from J, with 17 bases between. The CDR3 has 18 residues. The DNA for the CDR3 is TGCGCCAGCAGCCACCCCGTCGCGGAGTTTGCAACTAATGAAAAACTGTTTTTT. Protein product: CASSHPVAEFATNEKLFF.

This clone was detected a few times. V usage is TRBV2 and J usage is TRBJ2-7; perhaps TRBD2 as D (5 bases). Trimming removed 9 bases from V and 4 bases from J, with 19 bases in between. The CDR3 sequence is 14 residues long. CDR1 and CDR2 (germline): SNHLY, FYNNEI. The CDR3 nucleotides are TGTGCCAGGGCTGCTGTTGGGAGTCGGTACGAGCAGTACTTC. It codes for CARAAVGSRYEQYF.

V gene TRBV19 combines with J gene TRBJ2-7; maybe TRBD2 (5 bases). Trimming took off 5 bases at V and 6 bases at J, with 17 bases between the two ends. The V gene's germline CDR1 is LNHDA and CDR2 SQIVND (reference sequence). This CDR3 contains 14 residues. CDR3 sequence reads: CASSDPGIGPEQYF. CDR3 nucleotides: TGTGCCAGTAGTGATCCCGGGATAGGTCCCGAGCAGTACTTC.

This clone was picked up a small number of times. J is TRBJ1-5 and V is TRBV27; no definite D call. Trimming removed 1 base at V and 4 bases at J, with 8 bases between. CDR1 and CDR2 (germline): MNHEY, SMNVEV (reference sequence). This CDR3 comprises 14 residues. The CDR3: CASSLLAGNQPQHF. In DNA, the CDR3 is TGTGCCAGCAGTTTATTAGCCGGAAATCAGCCCCAGCATTTT.